Given below is one TCR beta chain in context. The target antigen is unknown. Trimming left V 1 base short and J 0 bases short, with 6 bases between. Germline values: CDR1 SGHRS, CDR2 YFSETQ. The CDR3 length is 14 residues. The data belong to a study of PD-1 blockade in classical Hodgkin lymphoma. At the level of the study: Administration of nivolumab to patients was at 3 mg/kg intravenously every 2 weeks.

TCRdb keeps only in-frame clones here, not all; method: immunoSEQ multiplex PCR. The sample carries around 23,000 clones, 85% to 90% recorded once. Time point described: cycle 4 day 1 (C4D1), after around six weeks of nivolumab. Every patient had relapsed following autologous stem cell transplantation, and cohorts differed in brentuximab vedotin exposure. Complete response, partial response or progressive disease constituted the best response categories observed. General observations from the study: Newly diagnosed patients were said to have less baseline TCR diversity than healthy donors did. With CD4+ cells, TCR diversity rose significantly by C4D1, but not with CD8+ cells.

The TCR sequence derives from a human donor with classical Hodgkin lymphoma. The chain recombines TRBV5-1 with TRBJ2-3; no firm D call. The sequencing used peripheral blood mononuclear cells (PBMCs), collected before the fourth cycle of nivolumab. The CDR3 DNA reads TGCGCCAGCAGCTTGCCCCAAAGCACAGATACGCAGTATTTT. Amino acids: CASSLPQSTDTQYF.